A single sample is the source of the 5 T cell receptor beta chains below, sequenced in a study of CD8 T cells in ankylosing spondylitis. Findings and limits, study-wide: Blood of patients with ankylosing spondylitis appeared to be characterized by a TCR beta motif of eight or nine highly homologous variants.

MiXCR was run by TCRdb on the 5' RACE reads, yielding one entry per CDR3 protein. The sample records fewer than 500,000 distinct CDR3 sequences, around 26% being singletons. Which antigens these TCRs recognize remains unknown. The sequencing sample was made of blood, either unsorted or a sorted T cell fraction (not recorded which). Source of these receptors: a male donor with ankylosing spondylitis.

This clonotype was counted a few times. This chain connects TRBV24-1 to TRBJ2-2; no firm D call. Germline CDR1 and CDR2: KGHDR and SFDVKD. Trimming took 0 bases from V and 3 from J, leaving 10 bases between them. This CDR3 region has 16 residues. CDR3 in amino acids: CATSDLRRADTGELFF. The CDR3 nucleotides read TGTGCCACCAGTGATTTGCGAAGGGCCGACACCGGGGAGCTGTTTTTT.

This clonotype showed up just a few times. J is TRBJ2-1 and V is TRBV6-2 or TRBV6-3; D not certain. The CDR3 length is 14 residues. CDR1 is MNHEY and CDR2 is SVGEGT in the germline V gene. Between the trimmed V and J ends, which lost 0 bases and 10 bases, there was a span of 13 bases. CDR3 coding DNA: TGTGCCAGCAGTTACTCGAGTCGAACGGAAGAGCAGTTCTTC. Its translation is CASSYSSRTEEQFF.

This clonotype showed up many times. The chain recombines TRBV7-2 with TRBJ2-7; D unresolved. The germline V gene encodes CDR1 SGHTA and CDR2 FQGNSA. This CDR3 is built from 11 residues. The V and J ends lost 5 bases and 5 bases respectively, with 7 bases between them. CDR3 protein: CASSRNHEQYF. CDR3 coding DNA: TGTGCCAGCAGCCGTAACCACGAGCAGTACTTC.

This clonotype occurred a few times. The V gene is TRBV7-9, the J gene TRBJ2-5; no reliable D call. This CDR3 has 12 residues. Trimming took 3 bases from V and 3 from J, leaving 5 bases between them. CDR1 and CDR2 (germline): SEHNR, FQNEAQ (reference sequence). The CDR3 here is CASSLSEETQYF. The DNA for the CDR3 is TGTGCCAGCAGCTTGAGTGAAGAGACCCAGTACTTC. Looking up the rest from reference TRBV7-9 and TRBJ2-5 gives the full variable domain: DTGVSQNPRHKITKRGQNVTFRCDPISEHNRLYWYRQTLGQGPEFLTYFQNEAQLEKSRLLSDRFSAERPKGSFSTLEIQRTEQGDSAMYLCASSLSEETQYFGPGTRLLVL.

V gene TRBV5-1 combines with J gene TRBJ2-3, with D possibly being TRBD1 or TRBD2 (6 bases each). The germline V gene encodes CDR1 SGHRS and CDR2 YFSETQ. V gave up 2 bases and J gave up 0 bases, with 13 bases separating them. The CDR3 length is 16 residues. In DNA form, the CDR3 reads TGCGCCAGCAGCTTCGTGAGGGGGGCTAGCACAGATACGCAGTATTTT. Translated, it gives CASSFVRGASTDTQYF.